Following are 27 T cell receptor beta chains from one sample sequenced in a study of Ad26.COV2.S vaccination and SARS-CoV-2 variants. This sample's treatment: roughly 20 received Ad26.COV2.S at low or high dose, single or two shots; about 5 received placebo; per-sample allocation not given. The samples were gathered on day 63 after the first injection of vaccine or placebo. Sequencing was performed with immunoSEQ multiplex PCR; in TCRdb, only in-frame clones are kept and a portion is missing. This sample has over 300,000 clones, with 83% found just once. Sample: peripheral blood, taken in a trial of Ad26.COV2.S vaccine versus placebo. The receptors were sampled from a person between 18 and 59 years old who received the Ad26.COV2.S COVID-19 vaccine or a placebo.

The chain is built from TRBV19 and TRBJ1-2, with 7 bases identical to TRBD1. J was trimmed by 2 bases and V by 6 bases; bases with no gene match: 12. The CDR3 sequence is 16 residues long. CDR1 LNHDA and CDR2 SQIVND come from the germline V gene (reference sequence). The CDR3 bases are TGTGCCAGTAGCCTCCGGGACAGCCCCGCCAACTATGGCTACACCTTC. Amino acid sequence: CASSLRDSPANYGYTF.

The CDR3, as DNA: TGTGCTAGTGCCTTCTCTGGGGCCAACGTCCTGACTTTC. Its translation is CASAFSGANVLTF. The chain employs TRBV12-5 and TRBJ2-6; unclear D gene. The V gene lost 7 bases and the J gene lost 0 bases, with 4 bases spanning the gap. CDR3 size: 13 residues. Germline lookup yields CDR1 LGHNT and CDR2 FRNRAP. The full variable domain, with the rest looked up from reference TRBV12-5 and TRBJ2-6, is DARVTQTPRHKVTEMGQEVTMRCQPILGHNTVFWYRQTMMQGLELLAYFRNRAPLDDSGMPKDRFSAEMPDATLATLKIQPSEPRDSAVYFCASAFSGANVLTFGAGSRLTVL.

J is TRBJ1-1 and V is TRBV2; no reliable D call. The germline CDR1 and CDR2 sequences are SNHLY and FYNNEI. This CDR3 has 16 residues. V lost 1 base and J 1 base, leaving 13 bases between the germline ends. Here the CDR3 reads CASSEGWAVGNTEAFF. The CDR3 region has the DNA TGTGCCAGCAGTGAAGGCTGGGCCGTTGGGAACACTGAAGCTTTCTTT.

The chain combines TRBV4-3 with TRBJ2-3; possibly TRBD2 for D (6 bases). The V end lost 4 bases, the J end lost 0 bases, and 11 bases lay between the germline ends. Germline V lookup: CDR1 LGHNA, CDR2 YSLEER. CDR3 length: 15 amino acids. CDR3 protein: CASSLWRASTDTQYF. The CDR3 nucleotides read TGCGCCAGCAGCCTCTGGAGGGCTAGCACAGATACGCAGTATTTT.

The chain recombines TRBV11-3 with TRBJ2-1; TRBD1 aligns across 7 bases. This CDR3 contains 15 residues. V gave up 6 bases and J gave up 0 bases; unmatched junction bases: 5. Germline V gene sequence: CDR1 SGHNT, CDR2 YENEEA. The DNA for the CDR3 is TGTGCCAGCAGTCGGGACAGCAGCTCCTACAATGAGCAGTTCTTC. This codes for CASSRDSSSYNEQFF.

CDR3: CASSFSRGTEAFF. CDR3 nucleotides: TGTGCCAGCAGTTTTTCCCGGGGAACTGAAGCTTTCTTT. The chain employs TRBV27 and TRBJ1-1; no reliable D call. The CDR3 spans 13 residues. V was pared by 3 bases and J by 5 bases, with 10 bases between. The germline V gene has CDR1 MNHEY and CDR2 SMNVEV (reference sequence).

This chain joins TRBV2 and TRBJ1-2; D uncertain. CDR1 is SNHLY and CDR2 is FYNNEI in the germline V gene. V dropped 0 bases and J dropped 6 bases, with 14 bases sitting between them. The CDR3 consists of 15 residues. This CDR3 reads CASSEASAKWDGYTF. CDR3 DNA: TGTGCCAGCAGTGAAGCGTCGGCGAAGTGGGATGGCTACACCTTC.

CDR3 sequence (DNA): TGTGCCAGCACCAAGACAGGGTGGGCTGAAGCTTTCTTT. Its protein product is CASTKTGWAEAFF. The rearrangement links TRBV11-3 to TRBJ1-1; 7 bases fit TRBD1. CDR1 is SGHNT, CDR2 YENEEA, per germline. J lost 6 bases, V lost 7 bases, and 8 bases had no gene match. The CDR3 has 13 amino acids.

The rearrangement links TRBV5-5 to TRBJ2-7; 12 bases are a match to TRBD2. The CDR3 totals 17 residues. V lost 0 bases and J lost 3; bases outside the gene matches: 7. Germline V lookup: CDR1 SGHKS, CDR2 YYEKEE (reference sequence). The CDR3, as DNA: TGTGCCAGCAGCTTGGCGGGAAGGACTAGCGGGGTCTACGAGCAGTACTTC. Amino acids: CASSLAGRTSGVYEQYF. Together with reference TRBV5-5 and TRBJ2-7, the CDR3 gives the full variable domain: DAGVTQSPTHLIKTRGQQVTLRCSPISGHKSVSWYQQVLGQGPQFIFQYYEKEERGRGNFPDRFSARQFPNYSSELNVNALLLGDSALYLCASSLAGRTSGVYEQYFGPGTRLTVT.

The chain combines TRBV7-6 with TRBJ2-7; 7 nucleotides line up with TRBD2. CDR3 length: 14 residues. V lost 2 bases and J lost 3; bases outside the gene matches: 4. Germline CDR1 reads SGHVS; CDR2 reads FNYEAQ. The CDR3 loop is CASSLKAGDYEQYF. DNA of the CDR3: TGTGCCAGCAGCTTAAAGGCGGGGGACTACGAGCAGTACTTC.

The chain employs TRBV5-6 and TRBJ2-3, with 9 bases matching TRBD1. CDR3 length: 16 amino acids. V was clipped by 4 bases and J by 2 bases; unmatched bases: 8. Germline CDR1 and CDR2: SGHDT and YYEEEE. This chain's CDR3 is CASSPGTGRATDTQYF. CDR3 nucleotides: TGTGCCAGCAGCCCCGGGACAGGGCGGGCCACAGATACGCAGTATTTT.

The V call is TRBV7-9, the J call TRBJ2-5, with 8 bases aligning to TRBD2. There are 12 residues in the CDR3. V lost 6 bases and J lost 5; bases outside the gene matches: 2. Per germline, CDR1 SEHNR and CDR2 FQNEAQ (reference sequence). The CDR3 DNA reads TGTGCCAGCAGGGGACTAGGCGAGACCCAGTACTTC. It yields the protein CASRGLGETQYF. Full variable domain (missing parts from reference TRBV7-9 and TRBJ2-5): DTGVSQNPRHKITKRGQNVTFRCDPISEHNRLYWYRQTLGQGPEFLTYFQNEAQLEKSRLLSDRFSAERPKGSFSTLEIQRTEQGDSAMYLCASRGLGETQYFGPGTRLLVL.

This clone has just a few counts. This sequence joins TRBV5-6 and TRBJ2-7; 9 nucleotides align to TRBD1. CDR1 SGHDT and CDR2 YYEEEE come from the germline V gene. J was trimmed by 4 bases and V by 3 bases; bases with no gene match: 5. The CDR3 loop spans 14 amino acids. The CDR3 sequence is CASSWGTGTYEQYF. In DNA, the CDR3 is TGTGCCAGCAGCTGGGGGACAGGGACTTACGAGCAGTACTTC.

The rearrangement links TRBV7-2 to TRBJ1-3; D ambiguous. This CDR3 is 16 amino acids long. Germline assignment: CDR1 SGHTA and CDR2 FQGNSA. Trimming took off 4 bases at V and 0 bases at J, with 13 bases between the two ends. This CDR3 is CASSYSPGSSGNTIYF. CDR3 DNA sequence: TGTGCCAGCAGCTATAGCCCCGGGAGCTCTGGAAACACCATATATTTT. Full variable domain (remainder filled in from reference TRBV7-2 and TRBJ1-3): GAGVSQSPSNKVTEKGKDVELRCDPISGHTALYWYRQSLGQGLEFLIYFQGNSAPDKSGLPSDRFSAERTGGSVSTLTIQRTQQEDSAVYLCASSYSPGSSGNTIYFGEGSWLTVV.

This clone was seen just once. This chain connects TRBV11-1 to TRBJ2-7, with 7 bases that match TRBD2. Germline V lookup: CDR1 SGHAT, CDR2 FQDESV (reference sequence). The length of the CDR3 is 15 residues. The ends lost 5 bases at V and 3 bases at J; junction bases unmatched: 10. The CDR3 nucleotides are TGTGCCAGCAGCACGAACGGTGGCGGGAGCTACGAGCAGTACTTC. It translates to CASSTNGGGSYEQYF.

The rearrangement links TRBV5-1 to TRBJ1-1; 8 positions match TRBD1. The CDR3 covers 15 residues. Per germline, CDR1 SGHRS and CDR2 YFSETQ. Trimming cost V 4 bases and J 3 bases; bases outside gene matches: 8. CDR3 sequence: CASSKGQGGDTEAFF. The DNA of the CDR3 is TGCGCCAGCAGCAAAGGACAGGGAGGGGACACTGAAGCTTTCTTT.

The rearrangement uses TRBV21-1 and TRBJ1-2. TRBV21-1 is assigned pseudogene status. The CDR3 totals 19 residues. CDR3 residues: CASSKELWDGGPTNYGYTF. In DNA, the CDR3 is TGTGCCAGCAGCAAAGAACTGTGGGACGGAGGACCTACTAACTATGGCTACACCTTC.

V gene TRBV7-9 combines with J gene TRBJ2-6; D is possibly TRBD1 (6 bases). This CDR3 is built from 18 residues. Between the trimmed V and J ends, which lost 1 base and 4 bases, there was a span of 17 bases. Germline V CDR1 and CDR2: SEHNR, FQNEAQ (reference sequence). This CDR3 is CASSLGPGAGAGANVLTF. The CDR3, as DNA: TGTGCCAGCAGCTTAGGACCCGGGGCAGGGGCCGGGGCCAACGTCCTGACTTTC.

V usage is TRBV3-1 (or the pseudogene TRBV3-2) and J usage is TRBJ1-1; no definite D call. Trimming left V 3 bases short and J 6 bases short, with 17 bases between. CDR3 size: 15 residues. CDR1 and CDR2 from the germline V gene are LGHDT and YNNKEL (reference sequence). The chain's CDR3 is CASSHRKFGLPEAFF. The CDR3 DNA is TGTGCCAGCAGCCACCGTAAGTTCGGGTTACCTGAAGCTTTCTTT.

The chain recombines TRBV19 with TRBJ2-5, with TRBD1 matching 7 bases. The germline gives CDR1 LNHDA, CDR2 SQIVND (reference sequence). The CDR3 extends over 17 amino acids. V trimming: 3 bases; J trimming: 5 bases; junction bases outside the gene matches: 15. The DNA of the CDR3 is TGTGCCAGTAGTATGTACGATACAGGGGCGACAGGGGAGACCCAGTACTTC. It encodes CASSMYDTGATGETQYF.

The chain has TRBV4-1 and TRBJ1-5, with D unresolved. CDR1 and CDR2 from the germline V gene are MGHRA and YSYEKL. V was shortened by 1 base and J by 4 bases, with 5 bases between the two germline ends. The CDR3 runs to 13 residues. The CDR3 reads CASSQVGNQPQHF. The CDR3 bases are TGCGCCAGCAGCCAAGTCGGGAATCAGCCCCAGCATTTT.

This chain joins TRBV7-8 and TRBJ2-7; a weak D match, TRBD2 (6 bases). This CDR3 region has 13 residues. Looked up from germline, CDR1 is SGHVS and CDR2 is FQNEAQ. Trimming took off 5 bases at V and 3 bases at J, with 11 bases between the two ends. The CDR3 DNA reads TGTGCCAGCAGCCGGGACTGGTACTACGAGCAGTACTTC. Translating gives CASSRDWYYEQYF. The complete variable domain, with remaining parts taken from reference TRBV7-8 and TRBJ2-7, reads GAGVSQSPRYKVAKRGQDVALRCDPISGHVSLFWYQQALGQGPEFLTYFQNEAQLDKSGLPSDRFFAERPEGSVSTLKIQRTQQEDSAVYLCASSRDWYYEQYFGPGTRLTVT.

The chain links TRBV11-3 to TRBJ2-2, with a tentative D call TRBD1 (6 bases). The CDR3 consists of 13 residues. Germline CDR1 reads SGHNT; CDR2 reads YENEEA. V lost 3 bases, J lost 6 bases, and 8 bases lay in between. In DNA, the CDR3 is TGTGCCAGCAGCTTCTCAGGGGCCGGGGAGCTGTTTTTT. This encodes CASSFSGAGELFF.

The sample holds one count of this clone. The chain joins TRBV5-1 to TRBJ2-7; 7 bases fit TRBD2. This CDR3 is 16 amino acids long. V gave up 1 base and J gave up 0 bases; unmatched junction bases: 7. Germline CDR1 is SGHRS and CDR2 is YFSETQ. The CDR3 region has the DNA TGCGCCAGCAGCTTGAGACTAGCTAAACCCTCCTACGAGCAGTACTTC. Translation gives CASSLRLAKPSYEQYF.

The chain carries TRBV5-4 and TRBJ1-2, with TRBD1 as a possible D gene (6 bases). Trimming took off 0 bases at V and 6 bases at J, with 9 bases between the two ends. Germline V lookup: CDR1 SGHNT, CDR2 YYREEE (reference sequence). This CDR3 region has 13 residues. The CDR3 region has the DNA TGTGCCAGCAGCTTGGGGACAGAAGATGGCTACACCTTC. Its translation: CASSLGTEDGYTF.

This sequence joins TRBV10-1 and TRBJ2-5; maybe TRBD2 (7 bases). The CDR3 contains 16 residues. The germline V gene has CDR1 WNHNN and CDR2 SYGVQD (reference sequence). Deletions cut 11 bases from V and 4 bases from J, with 26 bases between. CDR3 in amino acids: CAGSSLRRGPRETQYF. CDR3 in DNA: TGCGCCGGTTCATCCCTCAGGCGGGGGCCCCGAGAGACCCAGTACTTC.

CDR3 DNA sequence: TGTGCCAGCAGTTTTGGGCACACAGATACGCAGTATTTT. Translating it yields CASSFGHTDTQYF. The chain combines TRBV27 with TRBJ2-3; no clear D gene. CDR1 is MNHEY, CDR2 SMNVEV, per germline (reference sequence). Trimming pared 3 bases from V and 2 bases from J, leaving 6 bases between. This CDR3 has 13 residues.